This is a list of T cell receptor beta chains from one sample in a study of T-cell memory formation after mild COVID-19. TCRdb passed the 5' RACE reads through MiXCR, listing each CDR3 protein once. The sample includes approximately 250,000 distinct CDR3 sequences, around 15% of them seen just once. The sample comprised PBMCs or a T cell subset sorted from them (not recorded which). The receptors derive from a man younger than 35 who had mild COVID-19 (a few samples of this study predate the infection). Cell type and time point are not known. CDR3s include the opening cysteine and the closing phenylalanine or tryptophan. D genes are given only for firm matches. A row's size may be missing; if present it is once, few, many or a size class.

D: -; size: many; J: TRBJ1-1; length: 14; V: TRBV7-2; CDR3: CASSLRAQNTEAFF; DNA: TGTGCCAGCAGCTTAAGGGCCCAGAACACTGAAGCTTTCTTT
D: TRBD1; size: -; J: TRBJ2-1; length: 14; V: TRBV6-2/TRBV6-3; CDR3: CASDRDRGAHEQFF; DNA: TGTGCCAGTGACCGGGACAGGGGCGCTCATGAGCAGTTCTTC
D: TRBD1; size: -; J: TRBJ2-2; length: 16; V: TRBV7-3; CDR3: CASSPSGTGMSGELFF; DNA: TGTGCCAGCAGCCCAAGCGGGACAGGGATGTCCGGGGAGCTGTTTTTT
D: -; size: few; J: TRBJ2-7; length: 11; V: TRBV29-1; CDR3: CSGIQGDEQYF; DNA: TGCAGCGGCATACAGGGCGACGAGCAGTACTTC
D: -; size: -; J: TRBJ1-2; length: 13; V: TRBV4-3; CDR3: CASSQEAYYGYTF; DNA: TGCGCCAGCAGCCAAGAGGCGTACTATGGCTACACCTTC
D: TRBD1; size: -; J: TRBJ2-7; length: 14; V: TRBV19; CDR3: CASSSRTGAYEQYF; DNA: TGTGCCAGTAGTAGTCGGACAGGGGCCTACGAGCAGTACTTC
D: TRBD1; size: -; J: TRBJ1-2; length: 13; V: TRBV20-1; CDR3: CSAPGQGADGYTF; DNA: TGCAGTGCCCCGGGACAGGGGGCTGATGGCTACACCTTC
D: TRBD1; size: few; J: TRBJ2-5; length: 15; V: TRBV10-3; CDR3: CAIGRDRGHEETQYF; DNA: TGTGCCATCGGGAGGGACAGGGGGCACGAAGAGACCCAGTACTTC
D: -; size: -; J: TRBJ1-2; length: 13; V: TRBV2; CDR3: CASSEGGLGGYTF; DNA: TGTGCCAGCAGTGAAGGAGGGTTAGGAGGCTACACCTTC
D: TRBD1; size: -; J: TRBJ1-1; length: 11; V: TRBV2; CDR3: CARNRDSEAFF; DNA: TGTGCCAGAAACCGGGACAGCGAAGCTTTCTTT
D: TRBD1; size: -; J: TRBJ2-2; length: 14; V: TRBV10-3; CDR3: CAIMGQGPTGELFF; DNA: TGTGCCATCATGGGACAGGGTCCCACCGGGGAGCTGTTTTTT
D: TRBD1; size: -; J: TRBJ2-1; length: 16; V: TRBV6-2/TRBV6-3; CDR3: CASSLPGTGRYNEQFF; DNA: TGTGCCAGCAGCCTACCCGGGACAGGGAGATACAATGAGCAGTTCTTC
D: -; size: -; J: TRBJ2-6; length: 16; V: TRBV11-2; CDR3: CASSFRRGTGANVLTF; DNA: TGTGCCAGCAGCTTCCGAAGGGGGACTGGGGCCAACGTCCTGACTTTC
D: -; size: few; J: TRBJ2-1; length: 14; V: TRBV24-1; CDR3: CATSDPGLHNEQFF; DNA: TGTGCCACCAGTGATCCGGGACTTCACAATGAGCAGTTCTTC
D: -; size: many; J: TRBJ2-5; length: 13; V: TRBV7-8; CDR3: CASRSGLRETQYF; DNA: TGTGCCAGCAGGTCGGGGCTCAGGGAGACCCAGTACTTC
D: -; size: -; J: TRBJ2-3; length: 16; V: TRBV5-5; CDR3: CASSRGAIPGTHTQYF; DNA: TGTGCCAGCAGCCGGGGGGCTATTCCCGGCACGCATACGCAGTATTTT
D: -; size: -; J: TRBJ2-2; length: 16; V: TRBV7-9; CDR3: CASSSRQRTNTGELFF; DNA: TGTGCCAGCAGCTCCCGACAGCGGACGAACACCGGGGAGCTGTTTTTT
D: -; size: -; J: TRBJ2-5; length: 13; V: TRBV4-3; CDR3: CASSQHGSETQYF; DNA: TGCGCCAGCAGCCAACACGGATCAGAGACCCAGTACTTC
D: TRBD2; size: few; J: TRBJ2-2; length: 16; V: TRBV7-6; CDR3: CASSLNAGGSTGELFF; DNA: TGTGCCAGCAGCTTAAACGCGGGGGGAAGTACCGGGGAGCTGTTTTTT
D: -; size: few; J: TRBJ1-2; length: 14; V: TRBV20-1; CDR3: CSALSGGSDYGYTF; DNA: TGCAGTGCCCTCTCCGGGGGTTCGGACTATGGCTACACCTTC
D: -; size: -; J: TRBJ2-3; length: 13; V: TRBV7-2; CDR3: CASSPHPSDTQYF; DNA: TGTGCCAGCAGCCCCCACCCTTCAGATACGCAGTATTTT
D: TRBD2; size: many; J: TRBJ2-2; length: 16; V: TRBV9; CDR3: CASSNSAGGFTGELFF; DNA: TGTGCCAGCAGCAATTCAGCGGGGGGTTTCACCGGGGAGCTGTTTTTT
D: -; size: -; J: TRBJ1-5; length: 13; V: TRBV2; CDR3: CASRRGAGRPQHF; DNA: TGTGCCAGCAGGAGGGGAGCAGGAAGGCCCCAGCATTTT
D: -; size: few; J: TRBJ2-3; length: 16; V: TRBV7-9; CDR3: CASSSRRTTTTDTQYF; DNA: TGTGCCAGCAGCTCTAGAAGAACCACAACCACGGATACGCAGTATTTT
D: TRBD1; size: few; J: TRBJ1-2; length: 12; V: TRBV2; CDR3: CASSPGQGVYTF; DNA: TGTGCCAGCAGTCCGGGACAGGGGGTCTACACCTTC
D: -; size: -; J: TRBJ1-2; length: 16; V: TRBV6-2/TRBV6-3; CDR3: CASSLSPGRGLYGYTF; DNA: TGTGCCAGCAGCTTAAGCCCAGGACGGGGACTATATGGCTACACCTTC
D: -; size: -; J: TRBJ1-2; length: 12; V: TRBV6-1; CDR3: CASGAPIDGYTF; DNA: TGTGCCAGCGGAGCCCCGATTGATGGCTACACCTTC
D: -; size: few; J: TRBJ2-1; length: 15; V: TRBV11-2; CDR3: CASSPYSRVTNEQFF; DNA: TGTGCCAGCAGCCCTTATAGCCGGGTGACCAATGAGCAGTTCTTC
D: -; size: -; J: TRBJ2-1; length: 13; V: TRBV20-1; CDR3: CSADPGERDEQFF; DNA: TGCAGTGCTGACCCGGGCGAACGGGATGAGCAGTTCTTC
D: -; size: -; J: TRBJ2-3; length: 12; V: TRBV14; CDR3: CASSPSREERYF; DNA: TGTGCCAGCAGCCCCTCCAGGGAGGAAAGGTATTTT
D: TRBD1; size: few; J: TRBJ2-2; length: 15; V: TRBV25-1; CDR3: CASREGTGRTGELFF; DNA: TGTGCCAGCAGAGAGGGGACAGGGCGCACCGGGGAGCTGTTTTTT
D: -; size: many; J: TRBJ2-1; length: 11; V: TRBV25-1; CDR3: CASTRGNEQFF; DNA: TGTGCCAGCACTCGAGGGAATGAGCAGTTCTTC
D: -; size: -; J: TRBJ2-3; length: 14; V: TRBV5-1; CDR3: CASSLLKNTDTQYF; DNA: TGCGCCAGCAGCTTACTGAAAAACACAGATACGCAGTATTTT
D: -; size: -; J: TRBJ2-3; length: 13; V: TRBV10-3; CDR3: CAISGASADTQYF; DNA: TGTGCCATCAGTGGGGCTAGCGCAGATACGCAGTATTTT
D: TRBD2; size: -; J: TRBJ2-1; length: 16; V: TRBV5-1; CDR3: CASSYSGLAGFDEQFF; DNA: TGCGCCAGCAGCTATTCGGGACTAGCGGGGTTCGATGAGCAGTTCTTC
D: -; size: many; J: TRBJ2-1; length: 14; V: TRBV4-2; CDR3: CASSQGLANDEQFF; DNA: TGTGCCAGCAGCCAAGGTCTAGCGAACGATGAGCAGTTCTTC
D: -; size: -; J: TRBJ2-4; length: 19; V: TRBV4-1; CDR3: CASSQDGTARLVGKNIQYF; DNA: TGCGCCAGCAGCCAAGATGGGACCGCCCGCCTCGTTGGCAAAAACATTCAGTACTTC
D: -; size: many; J: TRBJ2-3; length: 16; V: TRBV20-1; CDR3: CSARARGGFRTDTQYF; DNA: TGCAGTGCTAGAGCGAGGGGGGGCTTTCGCACAGATACGCAGTATTTT
D: TRBD1; size: -; J: TRBJ1-5; length: 15; V: TRBV19; CDR3: CASSTQGAEDQPQHF; DNA: TGTGCCAGTAGTACACAGGGGGCAGAGGATCAGCCCCAGCATTTT
D: TRBD1; size: few; J: TRBJ2-5; length: 14; V: TRBV7-2; CDR3: CASSPDRVQETQYF; DNA: TGTGCCAGCAGCCCGGACAGGGTGCAAGAGACCCAGTACTTC
D: TRBD1; size: -; J: TRBJ2-2; length: 15; V: TRBV6-1; CDR3: CASTRTGGGTGELFF; DNA: TGTGCCAGCACCAGGACAGGGGGCGGAACCGGGGAGCTGTTTTTT
D: TRBD1; size: few; J: TRBJ2-3; length: 15; V: TRBV7-6; CDR3: CASTTRDSFTDTQYF; DNA: TGTGCCAGCACGACCCGGGACAGCTTCACAGATACGCAGTATTTT
D: -; size: few; J: TRBJ1-5; length: 15; V: TRBV11-2; CDR3: CASSFSGRHNQPQHF; DNA: TGTGCCAGCAGCTTTTCAGGCAGACACAATCAGCCCCAGCATTTT
D: TRBD1; size: few; J: TRBJ2-2; length: 16; V: TRBV7-3; CDR3: CASRSGDRAQTGELFF; DNA: TGTGCCAGCAGGTCGGGGGACAGGGCCCAAACCGGGGAGCTGTTTTTT
D: -; size: -; J: TRBJ2-2; length: 17; V: TRBV28; CDR3: CASSSIWRAGYTGELFF; DNA: TGTGCCAGCAGTTCGATATGGCGGGCAGGGTACACCGGGGAGCTGTTTTTT
D: -; size: few; J: TRBJ2-5; length: 15; V: TRBV29-1; CDR3: CSVEDRHRDQETQYF; DNA: TGCAGCGTTGAAGATCGGCACAGGGACCAAGAGACCCAGTACTTC
D: -; size: -; J: TRBJ1-1; length: 14; V: TRBV18; CDR3: CASSVEIKGTEAFF; DNA: TGTGCCAGCTCAGTCGAAATAAAGGGCACTGAAGCTTTCTTT